These 30 T cell receptor beta chains originate from one sample sequenced in a study of T-cell memory formation after mild COVID-19 (dated by TCRdb to the early 2020s). The receptor library was made with 5' RACE. For sequencing, an Illumina NovaSeq 6000 was employed. TCRdb trimmed public reads at Q25 via fastp, called clones via MiXCR and kept in-frame beta chains. Rows matching on CDR3 protein sequence are summarized as one entry with the most common DNA and genes. The table for this sample lists 200,000 to 250,000 distinct CDR3 sequences; 8% to 10% of them were counted only once. Together, the top ten hold roughly 21% of the sample. The specimen was PBMCs or a T cell subset sorted from them (not recorded which). These TCRs come from a man younger than 35 who had mild COVID-19 (a few samples of this study predate the infection). The sample titles of this study are shuffled in the database, so cell type and time point are left out; the donor was told from shared clones.

The V gene is TRBV27, the J gene TRBJ2-5; 11 nucleotides align to TRBD2. The germline CDR1 and CDR2 sequences are MNHEY and SMNVEV (reference sequence). J gave up 4 bases and V 3 bases, and 4 bases lay outside the gene matches. This CDR3 is built from 15 residues. In DNA form, the CDR3 reads TGTGCCAGCAGTTTTTTGGGACTAGCGGTAGAGACCCAGTACTTC. Translated: CASSFLGLAVETQYF.

This clonotype was found a few times. The V call is TRBV20-1, the J call TRBJ2-7; no firm D call. The V end was cut by 7 bases, the J end by 0 bases, with 13 bases between. Germline V gene sequence: CDR1 DFQATT, CDR2 SNEGSKA (reference sequence). This CDR3 has 13 residues. CDR3 sequence (DNA): TGCAGTGGAGCCGCGCACTTCTCCTACGAGCAGTACGTC. Protein product: CSGAAHFSYEQYV.

The chain is built from TRBV29-1 and TRBJ2-7; maybe TRBD1 (5 bases). With 7 bases removed from V and 2 bases from J, the gap between germline ends came to 12 bases. This CDR3 is 12 amino acids long. Germline V gene data show CDR1 as SQVTM and CDR2 as ANQGSEA. CDR3 sequence: CSAVGAAYEQYV. The CDR3 coding sequence is TGCAGCGCTGTTGGGGCAGCCTACGAGCAGTACGTC.

In regard to this clonotype: The junction departs from germline at one end; a sequencing error may be responsible. The V and J genes are TRBV20-1 and TRBJ2-3, with D perhaps given as TRBD1 or TRBD2 (6 bases each). CDR1 is DFQATT and CDR2 is SNEGSKA in the germline V gene (reference sequence). The CDR3 has 14 residues. CDR3 in DNA: TGCAGTGCAATCTGGGACGGGGGCACGGATACGCAGTATTTT. This codes for CSAIWDGGTDTQYF.

This clonotype turned up a few times. This sequence joins TRBV7-6 and TRBJ1-2; D gene uncertain. The CDR3 contains 15 residues. Germline CDR1 SGHVS, CDR2 FNYEAQ. Trimming left V 2 bases short and J 0 bases short, with 10 bases between. For the CDR3, the DNA is TGTGCCAGCAGCTTATCGAAGGGTACTAACTATGGCTACACCTTC. Amino acids: CASSLSKGTNYGYTF.

The chain employs TRBV4-3 and TRBJ2-3; TRBD1 or TRBD2 may be the D gene (6 bases each). Germline loops: CDR1 LGHNA, CDR2 YSLEER. The CDR3 extends over 15 amino acids. V lost 1 base to trimming and J lost 1 base, with 9 bases between them. The CDR3 sequence: CASSQVGGRTDTQYF. In DNA form, the CDR3 reads TGCGCCAGCAGCCAAGTGGGGGGCCGCACAGATACGCAGTATTTT.

In its sample, this clonotype was seen many times. The rearrangement joins TRBV23-1 to TRBJ2-7; perhaps D is TRBD1 or TRBD2 (6 bases each). TRBV23-1 is sorted into the ORF group, with uncertain function. CDR3 length: 15 residues. Trimming removed 4 bases from V and 3 bases from J, with 16 bases in between. CDR3 nucleotides: TGCGCCAGCAGTCTTACCGGAGGGGGGATCTACGAGCAGTACGTC. Translation gives CASSLTGGGIYEQYV.

The V call is TRBV7-3, the J call TRBJ2-5, with D perhaps matching TRBD1 (5 bases). CDR3 size: 16 residues. Germline V CDR1 and CDR2: SGHTA, FQGTGA. V gave up 5 bases and J gave up 2 bases, with 18 bases separating them. The CDR3 region has the DNA TGTGCCAGCAGCCCGGCGGCTAGGGGTTCACAAGAGACCCAGTACTTC. Protein sequence: CASSPAARGSQETQYF.

The rearrangement links TRBV29-1 to TRBJ2-7, with TRBD1 identical over 8 bases. The germline V gene has CDR1 SQVTM and CDR2 ANQGSEA. V lost 0 bases and J lost 2; bases outside the gene matches: 6. The CDR3 consists of 15 residues. The CDR3 here is CSVEDPTGEPYEQYF. CDR3 nucleotides: TGCAGCGTTGAAGATCCGACAGGGGAACCCTACGAGCAGTACTTC.

This clonotype was seen many times. The V and J genes are TRBV6-1 and TRBJ1-2; 7 bases are shared with TRBD1. Germline loops: CDR1 MNHNS, CDR2 SASEGT. Trimming took 2 bases from V and 4 from J; bases not matched to a gene: 7. This CDR3 comprises 15 residues. CDR3 region: CASSESEGGGYGYTF. CDR3 DNA sequence: TGTGCCAGCAGTGAAAGTGAAGGGGGCGGCTATGGCTACACCTTC.

In its sample, this clonotype was seen a few times. This rearrangement joins TRBV5-1 to TRBJ1-2; 7 nucleotides align to TRBD1. The CDR3 contains 14 residues. Losses at the gene ends were 1 base for V and 4 bases for J; bases not matched to a gene: 4. Per the germline V gene, CDR1 is SGHRS and CDR2 is YFSETQ. For the CDR3, the DNA is TGCGCCAGCAGCTTGTCTCAGGGGGGCTATGGCTACACCTTC. Translating it yields CASSLSQGGYGYTF.

This clonotype was seen only a few times. V usage is TRBV11-2 and J usage is TRBJ1-2; the match to TRBD1 covers 10 bases. Losses at the gene ends were 5 bases for V and 14 bases for J; bases not matched to a gene: 11. This CDR3 contains 13 residues. From germline, CDR1 is SGHAT and CDR2 FQNNGV. The CDR3 protein is CASSPGKGQGWTF. The CDR3 DNA reads as TGTGCCAGCAGCCCGGGGAAGGGACAGGGGTGGACCTTC.

The V call is TRBV4-1, the J call TRBJ2-3; 8 nucleotides match TRBD1. CDR3 size: 15 residues. After removal of 6 bases from V and 0 bases from J, the junction contained 5 bases not matched to a gene. Germline values: CDR1 MGHRA, CDR2 YSYEKL. The CDR3 DNA sequence: TGCGCCAGCAGGGGGGGACAGGAGAGCACAGATACGCAGTATTTT. Residues: CASRGGQESTDTQYF.

The rearrangement joins TRBV2 to TRBJ1-6; TRBD1 matches at 9 bases. CDR1 is SNHLY, CDR2 FYNNEI, per germline. Losses at the gene ends were 8 bases for V and 9 bases for J; bases not matched to a gene: 8. This CDR3 region has 14 residues. Here the CDR3 DNA reads TGTGCCAGCGTCAGCACAGGGGGCGGTTCACCCCTCCACTTT. Its translation is CASVSTGGGSPLHF.

This clonotype showed up just a few times. The chain has TRBV29-1 and TRBJ2-5; D is perhaps TRBD1 or TRBD2 (5 bases each). V was pared by 7 bases and J by 3 bases, with 15 bases between. The germline V gene encodes CDR1 SQVTM and CDR2 ANQGSEA. CDR3 length equals 13 residues. CDR3: CSGIGTVKETQYF. Written as DNA, the CDR3 is TGCAGCGGGATCGGGACGGTGAAAGAGACCCAGTACTTC.

This clonotype was counted only a few times. V and J are TRBV27 and TRBJ1-2; maybe TRBD1 (5 bases). The CDR3 contains 14 residues. In germline, CDR1 is MNHEY, CDR2 SMNVEV (reference sequence). V was cut by 3 bases and J by 4 bases, with 12 bases left in between. CDR3 sequence: CASSFSRESYGYTF. In nucleotides, the CDR3 is TGTGCCAGCAGTTTCTCCAGGGAGTCCTATGGCTACACCTTC.

The rearrangement links TRBV9 to TRBJ2-3, with D unclear. Deletions cut 5 bases from V and 2 bases from J, with 9 bases between. This CDR3 contains 13 residues. Germline lookup yields CDR1 SGDLS and CDR2 YYNGEE. The DNA for the CDR3 is TGTGCCAGCAGTAATCCCGACACAGATACGCAGTATTTT. Translated, it gives CASSNPDTDTQYF.

This clonotype was seen a handful of times. The chain joins TRBV5-1 to TRBJ1-2, with D perhaps TRBD1 (5 bases). Trimming left V 1 base short and J 7 bases short, with 17 bases between. The CDR3 is 15 amino acids. Looked up from germline, CDR1 is SGHRS and CDR2 is YFSETQ. The chain's CDR3 is CASSLISGGLIGYTF. For the CDR3, the DNA is TGCGCCAGCAGCTTGATATCTGGGGGATTAATTGGCTACACCTTC.

This chain links TRBV10-2 with TRBJ2-5; 12 bases match TRBD1. CDR3 length: 15 residues. In germline, CDR1 is WSHSY, CDR2 SAAADI. The V segment lost 6 bases and the J segment 4 bases; nucleotides outside the gene matches: 6. The CDR3 region is CASSPGQGARETQYF. The CDR3 DNA reads TGCGCCAGCAGCCCGGGACAGGGGGCTCGAGAGACCCAGTACTTC.

The CDR3 spells CASSLVGGSGNTIYF. The CDR3 DNA follows: TGTGCCAGCAGCTTAGTGGGGGGCTCTGGAAACACCATATATTTT. The chain couples TRBV7-3 to TRBJ1-3, with TRBD1 as a possible D gene (5 bases). The CDR3 has 15 residues. The germline gives CDR1 SGHTA, CDR2 FQGTGA. The V and J ends lost 2 bases and 0 bases respectively, with 8 bases between them. Supplemented by reference TRBV7-3 and TRBJ1-3, the full variable domain reads GAGVSQTPSNKVTEKGKYVELRCDPISGHTALYWYRQSLGQGPEFLIYFQGTGAADDSGLPNDRFFAVRPEGSVSTLKIQRTERGDSAVYLCASSLVGGSGNTIYFGEGSWLTVV.

This clonotype was counted at least ten times. The gene calls are TRBV5-1 and TRBJ2-7; D possibly corresponds to TRBD2 (5 bases). The CDR3 sequence is 14 residues long. CDR1 is SGHRS, CDR2 YFSETQ, per germline. The V end was cut by 4 bases, the J end by 2 bases, with 13 bases between. DNA of the CDR3: TGCGCCAGCAGCACAAGGGTGGGAGCCTACGAGCAGTACTTC. Its translation: CASSTRVGAYEQYF.

The chain links TRBV15 to TRBJ2-5; D may correspond to TRBD1 or TRBD2 (5 bases each). Germline CDR1 LNHNV, CDR2 YYDKDF (reference sequence). The V gene lost 3 bases and the J gene lost 5 bases, with 13 bases spanning the gap. This CDR3 comprises 14 residues. The CDR3 DNA reads as TGTGCCACCAGCAGGACCCGGGACGGCGAGACCCAGTACTTC. Amino acid sequence: CATSRTRDGETQYF.

This clonotype was seen ten or more times. A junction end diverges from the germline sequence, so it may reflect a read error. The V gene is TRBV3-1, the J gene TRBJ1-6, with D perhaps TRBD1 (5 bases). This CDR3 has 12 residues. CDR1 is LGHDT and CDR2 is YNNKEL in the germline V gene (reference sequence). For the CDR3, the DNA is TGTGCCAGCAGCTTCACGCAGCGGGACCTAAACTTT. Its protein product is CASSFTQRDLNF. The whole variable domain, remainder taken from reference TRBV3-1 and TRBJ1-6, is DTAVSQTPKYLVTQMGNDKSIKCEQNLGHDTMYWYKQDSKKFLKIMFSYNNKELIINETVPNRFSPKSPDKAHLNLHINSLELGDSAVYFCASSFTQRDLNFGNGTRLTVT.

This chain connects TRBV3-1 to TRBJ1-1; TRBD1 agrees at 8 bases. J gave up 8 bases and V 3 bases, and 5 bases lay outside the gene matches. Germline V gene data show CDR1 as LGHDT and CDR2 as YNNKEL (reference sequence). This CDR3 comprises 13 residues. The CDR3 region is CASSQTGQGEAFF. Here the CDR3 DNA reads TGTGCCAGCAGCCAGACCGGACAGGGCGAAGCTTTCTTT.

The chain employs TRBV6-2 or TRBV6-3 and TRBJ2-2; TRBD2 aligns across 9 bases. This CDR3 comprises 19 residues. V gave up 6 bases and J gave up 0 bases; unmatched junction bases: 14. In germline, CDR1 is MNHEY, CDR2 SVGEGT. The CDR3 loop is CASSSRVGAGGSNTGELFF. The CDR3 DNA reads TGTGCCAGCAGCTCCAGGGTGGGAGCGGGGGGCTCGAACACCGGGGAGCTGTTTTTT.

V and J are TRBV6-5 and TRBJ2-3; the match to TRBD1 covers 10 bases. Germline trimming cut 6 bases from V and 5 bases from J; bases unmatched to any gene: 11. CDR3 length: 16 residues. CDR1 and CDR2 from the germline V gene are MNHEY and SVGAGI. The CDR3 DNA reads TGTGCCAGCAGCCGATGGACAGGGGGGAAAGGAGATACGCAGTATTTT. Protein: CASSRWTGGKGDTQYF.

In its sample, this clonotype was seen many times. The chain is built from TRBV5-1 and TRBJ2-1, with 9 positions matching TRBD2. Unmatched junction bases numbered 10, after V lost 4 bases and J lost 8 bases. In germline, CDR1 is SGHRS, CDR2 YFSETQ. This CDR3 spans 15 amino acids. CDR3 nucleotides: TGCGCCAGCAGCATGGGACTAGCCCCCCTCGATGAGCAGTTCTTC. Amino acids: CASSMGLAPLDEQFF.

A few counts support this clonotype. The genes are TRBV20-1 and TRBJ1-2; D might be TRBD1 (5 bases). This CDR3 contains 16 residues. Germline V lookup: CDR1 DFQATT, CDR2 SNEGSKA (reference sequence). V dropped 0 bases and J dropped 6 bases, with 20 bases sitting between them. The CDR3 DNA reads as TGCAGTGCTAGAGAGGGGTTGGAGGGGTGGAACGATGGCTACACCTTC. This sequence encodes CSAREGLEGWNDGYTF.

With respect to this clonotype: A junction boundary mismatches the germline segment, possibly from a read error. The rearrangement uses TRBV20-1 and TRBJ2-1; 11 bases fit TRBD2. There are 13 residues in the CDR3. CDR1 DFQATT and CDR2 SNEGSKA come from the germline V gene (reference sequence). CDR3 DNA: TGCAGGGCTAGCGGGGGGTCTTACAATGAGCAGTTCTTC. Its protein is CRASGGSYNEQFF.

The rearrangement uses TRBV7-9 and TRBJ2-5; 10 bases are shared with TRBD1. Germline V CDR1 and CDR2: SEHNR, FQNEAQ (reference sequence). The CDR3 runs 16 residues. V dropped 4 bases and J dropped 4; count of bases not matched to a gene: 9. The CDR3 DNA reads TGTGCCAGCAGCTCGTTCGGGACAGGGGCGAGAGAGACCCAGTACTTC. Protein product: CASSSFGTGARETQYF.